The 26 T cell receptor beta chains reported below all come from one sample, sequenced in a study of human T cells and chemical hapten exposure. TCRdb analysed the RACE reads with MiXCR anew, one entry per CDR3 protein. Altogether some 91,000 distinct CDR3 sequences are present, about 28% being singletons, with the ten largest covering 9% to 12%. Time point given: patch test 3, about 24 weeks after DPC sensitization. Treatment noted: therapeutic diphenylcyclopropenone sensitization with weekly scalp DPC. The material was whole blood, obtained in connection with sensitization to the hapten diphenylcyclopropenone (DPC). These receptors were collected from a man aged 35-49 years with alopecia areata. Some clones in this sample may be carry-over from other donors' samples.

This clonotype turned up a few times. The CDR3 loop reads CASTRRRDRGSEQYF. The CDR3 nucleotides are TGTGCCAGCACCCGACGACGGGACAGGGGGTCAGAGCAGTACTTC. The chain joins TRBV6-2 or TRBV6-3 to TRBJ2-7; 11 bases map to TRBD1. The V gene end was trimmed by 7 bases and the J gene end by 7 bases; junction bases not matched to a gene: 12. CDR3 size: 15 residues. Germline CDR1 reads MNHEY; CDR2 reads SVGEGT.

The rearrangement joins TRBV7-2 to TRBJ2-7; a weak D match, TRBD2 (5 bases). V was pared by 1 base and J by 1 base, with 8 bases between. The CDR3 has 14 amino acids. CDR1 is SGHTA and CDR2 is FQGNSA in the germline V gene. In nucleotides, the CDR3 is TGTGCCAGCAGCTTAGAGCGGCGATCCTACGAGCAGTACTTC. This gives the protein CASSLERRSYEQYF.

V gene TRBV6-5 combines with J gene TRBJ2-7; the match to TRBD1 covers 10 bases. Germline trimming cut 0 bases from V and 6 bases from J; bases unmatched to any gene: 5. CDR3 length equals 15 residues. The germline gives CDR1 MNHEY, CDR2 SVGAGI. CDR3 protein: CASSYSMGQGREQYF. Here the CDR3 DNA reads TGTGCCAGCAGTTACTCGATGGGACAGGGGCGCGAGCAGTACTTC.

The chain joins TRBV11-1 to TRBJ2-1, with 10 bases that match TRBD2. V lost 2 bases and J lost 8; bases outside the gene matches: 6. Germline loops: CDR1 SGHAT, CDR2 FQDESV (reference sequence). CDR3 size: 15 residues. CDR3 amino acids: CASSLSWTSGDEQFF. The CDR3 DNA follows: TGTGCCAGCAGCTTATCCTGGACTAGCGGCGATGAGCAGTTCTTC.

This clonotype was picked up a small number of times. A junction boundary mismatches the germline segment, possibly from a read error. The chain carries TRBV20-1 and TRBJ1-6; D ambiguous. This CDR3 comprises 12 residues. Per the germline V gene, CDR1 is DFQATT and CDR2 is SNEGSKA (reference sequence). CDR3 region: CSAGERNSPLHF. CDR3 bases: TGCAGTGCTGGAGAGCGTAATTCACCCCTCCACTTT.

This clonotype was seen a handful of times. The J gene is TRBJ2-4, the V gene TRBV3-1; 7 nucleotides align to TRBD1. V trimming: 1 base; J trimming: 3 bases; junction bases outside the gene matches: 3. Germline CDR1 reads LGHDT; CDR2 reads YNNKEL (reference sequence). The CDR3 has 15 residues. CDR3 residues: CASSQVGQVKNIQYF. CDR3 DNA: TGTGCCAGCAGCCAAGTTGGACAGGTCAAAAACATTCAGTACTTC.

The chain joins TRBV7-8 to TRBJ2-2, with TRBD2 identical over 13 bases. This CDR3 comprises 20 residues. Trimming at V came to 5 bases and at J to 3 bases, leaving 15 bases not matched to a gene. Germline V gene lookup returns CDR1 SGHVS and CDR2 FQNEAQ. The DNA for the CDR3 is TGTGCCAGCAGCCTCGATCTCGGACTAGCGGGAGTAGTCGACACCGGGGAGCTGTTTTTT. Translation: CASSLDLGLAGVVDTGELFF.

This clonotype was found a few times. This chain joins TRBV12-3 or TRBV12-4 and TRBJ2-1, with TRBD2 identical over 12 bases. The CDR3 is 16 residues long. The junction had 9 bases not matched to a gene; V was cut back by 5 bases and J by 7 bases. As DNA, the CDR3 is TGTGCCAGCAGTCCATGGGGGACTAGCGGGTCGAATGAGCAGTTCTTC. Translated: CASSPWGTSGSNEQFF.

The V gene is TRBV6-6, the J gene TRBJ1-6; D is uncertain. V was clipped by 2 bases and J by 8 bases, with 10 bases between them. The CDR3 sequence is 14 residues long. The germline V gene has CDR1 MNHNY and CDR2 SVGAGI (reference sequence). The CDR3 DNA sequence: TGTGCCAGCAGTTACGGAGAAAGGGATTCACCCCTCCACTTT. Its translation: CASSYGERDSPLHF.

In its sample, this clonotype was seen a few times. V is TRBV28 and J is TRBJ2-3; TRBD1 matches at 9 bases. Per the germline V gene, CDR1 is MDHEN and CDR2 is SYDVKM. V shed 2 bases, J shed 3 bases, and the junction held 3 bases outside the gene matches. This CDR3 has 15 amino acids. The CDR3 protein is CASSLQDRGTDTQYF. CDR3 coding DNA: TGTGCCAGCAGTTTACAGGACAGGGGAACAGATACGCAGTATTTT. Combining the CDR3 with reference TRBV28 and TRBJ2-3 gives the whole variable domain DVKVTQSSRYLVKRTGEKVFLECVQDMDHENMFWYRQDPGLGLRLIYFSYDVKMKEKGDIPEGYSVSREKKERFSLILESASTNQTSMYLCASSLQDRGTDTQYFGPGTRLTVL.

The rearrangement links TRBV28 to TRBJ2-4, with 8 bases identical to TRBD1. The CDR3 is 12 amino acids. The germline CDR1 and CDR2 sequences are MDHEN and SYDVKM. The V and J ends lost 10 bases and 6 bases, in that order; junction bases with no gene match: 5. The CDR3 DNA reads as TGTGCCACACGGACAGGGAGAAACATTCAGTACTTC. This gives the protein CATRTGRNIQYF.

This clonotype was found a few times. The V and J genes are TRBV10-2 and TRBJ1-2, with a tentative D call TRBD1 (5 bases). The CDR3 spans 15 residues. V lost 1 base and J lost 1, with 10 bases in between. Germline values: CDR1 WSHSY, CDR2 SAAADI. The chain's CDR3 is CASSEFEGSNYGYTF. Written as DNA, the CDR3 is TGCGCCAGCAGTGAGTTTGAGGGGAGTAACTATGGCTACACCTTC.

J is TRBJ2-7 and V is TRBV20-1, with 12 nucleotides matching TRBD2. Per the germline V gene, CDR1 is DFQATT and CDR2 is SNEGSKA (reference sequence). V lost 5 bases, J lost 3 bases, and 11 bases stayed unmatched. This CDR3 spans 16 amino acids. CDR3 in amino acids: CSAPHLGTSGYYEQYF. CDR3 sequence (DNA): TGCAGTGCTCCCCACCTAGGGACTAGCGGGTACTACGAGCAGTACTTC.

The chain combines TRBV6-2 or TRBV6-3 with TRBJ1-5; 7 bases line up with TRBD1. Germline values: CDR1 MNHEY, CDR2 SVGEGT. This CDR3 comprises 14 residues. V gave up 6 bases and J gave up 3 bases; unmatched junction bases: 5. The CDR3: CASSRDSFNQPQHF. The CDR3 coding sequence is TGTGCCAGCAGCCGGGACAGCTTCAATCAGCCCCAGCATTTT.

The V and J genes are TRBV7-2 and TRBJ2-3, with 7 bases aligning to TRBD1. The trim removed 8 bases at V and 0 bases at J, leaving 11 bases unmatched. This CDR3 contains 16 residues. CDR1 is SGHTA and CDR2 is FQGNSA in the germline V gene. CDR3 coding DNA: TGTGCCAGCCCTCCGACGGGGACAGCTAGCACAGATACGCAGTATTTT. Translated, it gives CASPPTGTASTDTQYF. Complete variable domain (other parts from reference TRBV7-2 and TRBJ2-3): GAGVSQSPSNKVTEKGKDVELRCDPISGHTALYWYRQSLGQGLEFLIYFQGNSAPDKSGLPSDRFSAERTGGSVSTLTIQRTQQEDSAVYLCASPPTGTASTDTQYFGPGTRLTVL.

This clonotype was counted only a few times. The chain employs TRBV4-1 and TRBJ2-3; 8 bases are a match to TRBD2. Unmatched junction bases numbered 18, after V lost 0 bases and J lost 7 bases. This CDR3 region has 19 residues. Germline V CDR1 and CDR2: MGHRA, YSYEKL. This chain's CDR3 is CASSQDHRKASGPFYTQYF. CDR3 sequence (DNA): TGCGCCAGCAGCCAAGATCATAGAAAGGCTAGCGGGCCTTTTTATACGCAGTATTTT.

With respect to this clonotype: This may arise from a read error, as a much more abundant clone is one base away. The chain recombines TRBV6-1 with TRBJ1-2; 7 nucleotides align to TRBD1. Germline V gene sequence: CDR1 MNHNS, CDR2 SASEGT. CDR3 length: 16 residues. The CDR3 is CASSEVKTGLGYGDTF. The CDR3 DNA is TGTGCCAGCAGTGAAGTTAAGACAGGGCTTGGCTATGGCGACACCTTC.

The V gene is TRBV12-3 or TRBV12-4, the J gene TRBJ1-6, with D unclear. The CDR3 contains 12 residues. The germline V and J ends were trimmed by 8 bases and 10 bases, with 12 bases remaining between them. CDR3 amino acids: CASGERHSPLHF. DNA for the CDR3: TGTGCCAGCGGTGAGCGGCACTCACCCCTCCACTTT.

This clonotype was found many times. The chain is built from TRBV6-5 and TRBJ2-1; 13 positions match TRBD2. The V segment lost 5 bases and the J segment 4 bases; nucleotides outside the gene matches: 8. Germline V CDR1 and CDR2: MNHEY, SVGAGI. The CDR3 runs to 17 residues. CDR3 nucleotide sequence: TGTGCCAGCAGTCAGGGGACTAGCGGGATGAAATACAATGAGCAGTTCTTC. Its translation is CASSQGTSGMKYNEQFF.

For the CDR3, the DNA is TGCGCCAGCAGCTTGGCTGCGGCTAGCACAGATACGCAGTATTTT. As protein: CASSLAAASTDTQYF. This chain uses TRBV5-1 with TRBJ2-3; D gene unclear. V shed 0 bases and J shed 0 bases, with 8 bases lying between them. The CDR3 runs to 15 residues. The germline V gene has CDR1 SGHRS and CDR2 YFSETQ. Supplemented by reference TRBV5-1 and TRBJ2-3, the full variable domain reads KAGVTQTPRYLIKTRGQQVTLSCSPISGHRSVSWYQQTPGQGLQFLFEYFSETQRNKGNFPGRFSGRQFSNSRSEMNVSTLELGDSALYLCASSLAAASTDTQYFGPGTRLTVL.

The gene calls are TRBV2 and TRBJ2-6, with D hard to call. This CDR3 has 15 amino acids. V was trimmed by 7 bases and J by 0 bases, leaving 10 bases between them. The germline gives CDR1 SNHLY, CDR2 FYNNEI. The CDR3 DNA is TGTGCCAGCAACCGACGGTCCTCTGGGGCCAACGTCCTGACTTTC. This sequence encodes CASNRRSSGANVLTF.

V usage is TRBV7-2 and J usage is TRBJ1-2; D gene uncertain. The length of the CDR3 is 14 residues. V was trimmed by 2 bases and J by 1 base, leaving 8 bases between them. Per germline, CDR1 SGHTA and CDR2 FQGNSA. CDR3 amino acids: CASSLSSINYGYTF. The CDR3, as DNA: TGTGCCAGCAGCTTATCTTCTATTAACTATGGCTACACCTTC. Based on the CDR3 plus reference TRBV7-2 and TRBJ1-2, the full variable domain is GAGVSQSPSNKVTEKGKDVELRCDPISGHTALYWYRQSLGQGLEFLIYFQGNSAPDKSGLPSDRFSAERTGGSVSTLTIQRTQQEDSAVYLCASSLSSINYGYTFGSGTRLTVV.

The DNA for the CDR3 is TGTGCCATCAGTACAGGGGCGCACACTGAAGCTTTCTTT. Protein product: CAISTGAHTEAFF. The J gene is TRBJ1-1, the V gene TRBV10-3, with 7 positions matching TRBD1. This CDR3 is built from 13 residues. Germline V gene data show CDR1 as ENHRY and CDR2 as SYGVKD. Losses at the gene ends were 5 bases for V and 3 bases for J; bases not matched to a gene: 3.

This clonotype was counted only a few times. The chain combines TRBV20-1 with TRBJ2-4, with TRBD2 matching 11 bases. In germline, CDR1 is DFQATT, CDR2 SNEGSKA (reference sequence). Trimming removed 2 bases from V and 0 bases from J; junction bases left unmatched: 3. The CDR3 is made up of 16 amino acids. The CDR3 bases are TGCAGTGCTAGACTAGCGGGAGGAGTAGCCAAAAACATTCAGTACTTC. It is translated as CSARLAGGVAKNIQYF.

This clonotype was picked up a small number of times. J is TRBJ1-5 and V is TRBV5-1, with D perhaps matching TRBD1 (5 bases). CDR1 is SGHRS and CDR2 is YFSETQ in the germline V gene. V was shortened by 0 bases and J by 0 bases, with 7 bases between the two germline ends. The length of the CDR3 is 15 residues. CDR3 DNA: TGCGCCAGCAGCTTGGAAGGGGATAGCAATCAGCCCCAGCATTTT. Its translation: CASSLEGDSNQPQHF.

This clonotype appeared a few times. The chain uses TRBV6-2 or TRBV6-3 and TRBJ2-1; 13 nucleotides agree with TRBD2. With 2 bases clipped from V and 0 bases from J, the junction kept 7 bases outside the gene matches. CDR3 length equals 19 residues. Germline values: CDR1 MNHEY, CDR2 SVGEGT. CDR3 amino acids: CASSYPGTSGTRSYNEQFF. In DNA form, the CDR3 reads TGTGCCAGCAGTTACCCCGGGACTAGCGGGACCCGCTCCTACAATGAGCAGTTCTTC.